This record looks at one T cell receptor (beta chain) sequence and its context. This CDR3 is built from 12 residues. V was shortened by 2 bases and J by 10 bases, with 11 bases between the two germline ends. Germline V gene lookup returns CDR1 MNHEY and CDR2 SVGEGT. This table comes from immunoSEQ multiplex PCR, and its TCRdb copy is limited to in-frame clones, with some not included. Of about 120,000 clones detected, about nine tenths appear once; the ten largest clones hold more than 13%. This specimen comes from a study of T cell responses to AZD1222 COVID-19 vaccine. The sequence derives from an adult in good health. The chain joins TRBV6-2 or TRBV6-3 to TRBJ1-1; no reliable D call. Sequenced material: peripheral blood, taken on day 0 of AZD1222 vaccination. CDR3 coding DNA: TGTGCCAGCAGTTACGGGTCCCCACTAGCTTTCTTT. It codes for CASSYGSPLAFF.